Presented here are 4 T cell receptor beta chains from one specimen sequenced in a study of CD8+ T cells in alopecia areata. Extraction of RNA preceded its reverse transcription into cDNA, which served as the sequencing template. Clones were read by immunoSEQ multiplex PCR, and TCRdb kept only the in-frame ones, dropping some. The table lists over 100,000 clones, no singletons, with around 20% in the top ten. Sequenced material: lesional skin. These receptor sequences come from a C3H/HeJ mouse with alopecia areata. MHC haplotype of the mouse line: H2-k.

This clone was found a few times. Gene labels here are mouse ones. The read terminates 4 residues ahead of where the CDR3 ends, so the germline J gene completes it. The chain uses TRBV1 and TRBJ2-1; 10 nucleotides match TRBD1. CDR3 length: 14 amino acids. CDR1 is NSQYPW, CDR2 LRSPGD, per germline (reference sequence). CDR3 in amino acids: CTCSAGQGAPEQFF. The CDR3 DNA, read in part, is TGCACCTGCAGTGCAGGACAGGGGGCGCCT.

This clone turned up a few times. The gene symbols are mouse symbols. The read falls 4 residues short of the CDR3 end, and the missing part is taken from the germline J gene. The V gene is TRBV2, the J gene TRBJ1-4, with D hard to call. Trimming took off 1 base at V and 0 bases at J, with 6 bases between the two ends. Germline V CDR1 and CDR2: LGHNA, YSYQKL. The CDR3 has 15 residues. The chain's CDR3 is CASSQADFSNERLFF. The CDR3 bases that were read are TGTGCCAGCAGCCAAGCGGACTTTTCCAACGAA.

This clone was observed many times. Genes and germline come from the mouse. The CDR3 end falls 4 residues outside the read, so it is completed with the germline J gene. V usage is TRBV13-3 and J usage is TRBJ1-2, with a weak D call TRBD1 (6 bases). Between the trimmed V and J ends, which lost 4 bases and 0 bases, there was a span of 13 bases. Per the germline V gene, CDR1 is NNHDY and CDR2 is SYVADS. The CDR3 sequence is 15 residues long. CDR3 DNA, as far as it was read: TGTGCCAGCAGTCACTGGACAGATGCAAACTCC. This codes for CASSHWTDANS. The full CDR3 sequence reads CASSHWTDANSDYTF.

About this clone itself: The gene symbols are mouse symbols. The CDR3 DNA, read in part, is TGTGCCAGCAGTGATTACGACAAAAACACA. Its protein product is CASSDYDKNT. The complete CDR3 protein is CASSDYDKNTEVFF. V and J are TRBV13-3 and TRBJ1-1, with D hard to call. The read gets to within 4 residues of the CDR3 end, and the germline J gene fills in the rest. Per the germline V gene, CDR1 is NNHDY and CDR2 is SYVADS. CDR3 length: 14 amino acids. V was pared by 1 base and J by 1 base, with 8 bases between.